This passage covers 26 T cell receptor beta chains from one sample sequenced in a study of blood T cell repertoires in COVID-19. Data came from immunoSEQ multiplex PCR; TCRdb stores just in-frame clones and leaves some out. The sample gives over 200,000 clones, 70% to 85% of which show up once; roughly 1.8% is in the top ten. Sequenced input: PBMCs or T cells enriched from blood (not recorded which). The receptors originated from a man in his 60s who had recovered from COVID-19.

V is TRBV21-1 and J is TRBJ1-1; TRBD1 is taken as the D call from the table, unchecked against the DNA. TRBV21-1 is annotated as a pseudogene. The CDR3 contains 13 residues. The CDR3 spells CASSEDKNTEAFF. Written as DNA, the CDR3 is TGTGCCAGCAGCGAGGACAAGAACACTGAAGCTTTCTTT.

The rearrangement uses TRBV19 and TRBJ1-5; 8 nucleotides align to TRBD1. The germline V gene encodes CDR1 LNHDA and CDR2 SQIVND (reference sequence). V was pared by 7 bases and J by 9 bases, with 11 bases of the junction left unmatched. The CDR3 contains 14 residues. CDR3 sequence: CASNSDRDLGPQHF. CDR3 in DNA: TGTGCCAGTAACTCGGACAGGGACCTGGGGCCCCAGCATTTT.

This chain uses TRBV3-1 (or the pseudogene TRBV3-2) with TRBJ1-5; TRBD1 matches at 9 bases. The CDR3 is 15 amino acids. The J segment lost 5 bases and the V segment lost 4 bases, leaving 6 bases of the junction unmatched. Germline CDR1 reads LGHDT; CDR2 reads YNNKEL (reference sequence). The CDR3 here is CASSRLTGGHQPQHF. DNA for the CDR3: TGTGCCAGCAGCCGGCTAACAGGGGGCCATCAGCCCCAGCATTTT.

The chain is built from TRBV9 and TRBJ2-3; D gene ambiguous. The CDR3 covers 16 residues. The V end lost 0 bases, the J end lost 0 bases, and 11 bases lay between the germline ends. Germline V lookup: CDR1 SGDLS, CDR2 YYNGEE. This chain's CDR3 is CASSVDSRSSTDTQYF. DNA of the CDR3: TGTGCCAGCAGCGTAGACAGTCGCTCTAGCACAGATACGCAGTATTTT.

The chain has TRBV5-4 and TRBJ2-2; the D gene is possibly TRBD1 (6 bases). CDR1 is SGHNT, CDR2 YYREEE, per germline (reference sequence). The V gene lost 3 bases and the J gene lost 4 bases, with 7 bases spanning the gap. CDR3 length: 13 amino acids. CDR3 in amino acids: CASSWTVTGELFF. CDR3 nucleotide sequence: TGTGCCAGCAGCTGGACAGTCACCGGGGAGCTGTTTTTT. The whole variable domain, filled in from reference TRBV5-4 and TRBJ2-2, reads ETGVTQSPTHLIKTRGQQVTLRCSSQSGHNTVSWYQQALGQGPQFIFQYYREEENGRGNFPPRFSGLQFPNYSSELNVNALELDDSALYLCASSWTVTGELFFGEGSRLTVL.

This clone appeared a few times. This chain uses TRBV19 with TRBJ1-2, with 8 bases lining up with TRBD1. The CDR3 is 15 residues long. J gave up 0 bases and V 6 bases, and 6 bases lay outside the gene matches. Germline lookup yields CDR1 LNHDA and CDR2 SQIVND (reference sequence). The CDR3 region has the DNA TGTGCCAGTAGAACGACAGGGGCTACTAACTATGGCTACACCTTC. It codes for CASRTTGATNYGYTF.

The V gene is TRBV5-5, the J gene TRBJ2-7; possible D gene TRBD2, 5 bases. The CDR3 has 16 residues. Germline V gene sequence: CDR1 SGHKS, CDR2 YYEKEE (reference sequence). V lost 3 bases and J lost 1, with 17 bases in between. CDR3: CASSSEGRANSYEQYF. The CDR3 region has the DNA TGTGCCAGCAGCTCCGAGGGCAGAGCCAATTCCTACGAGCAGTACTTC.

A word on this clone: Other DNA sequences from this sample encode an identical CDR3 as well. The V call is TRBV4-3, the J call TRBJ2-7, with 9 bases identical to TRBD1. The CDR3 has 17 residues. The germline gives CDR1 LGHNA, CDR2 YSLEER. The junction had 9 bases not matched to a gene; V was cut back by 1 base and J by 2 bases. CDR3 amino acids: CASSQVAYGTGTYEQYF. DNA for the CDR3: TGCGCCAGCAGCCAAGTAGCCTACGGGACAGGGACCTACGAGCAGTACTTC.

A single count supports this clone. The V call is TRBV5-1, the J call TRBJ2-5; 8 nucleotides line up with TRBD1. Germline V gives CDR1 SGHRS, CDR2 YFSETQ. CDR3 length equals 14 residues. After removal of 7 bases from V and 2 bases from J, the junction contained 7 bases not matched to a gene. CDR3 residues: CASGQGGLQETQYF. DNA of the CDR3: TGCGCCAGCGGACAGGGTGGATTACAAGAGACCCAGTACTTC.

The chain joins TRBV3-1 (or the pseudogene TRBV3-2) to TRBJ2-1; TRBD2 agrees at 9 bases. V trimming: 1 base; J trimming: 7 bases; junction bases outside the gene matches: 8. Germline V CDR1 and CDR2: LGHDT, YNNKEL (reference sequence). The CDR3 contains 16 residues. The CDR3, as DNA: TGTGCCAGCAGCCAAGTGGAGCGGGGGGTGAAAAATGAGCAGTTCTTC. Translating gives CASSQVERGVKNEQFF.

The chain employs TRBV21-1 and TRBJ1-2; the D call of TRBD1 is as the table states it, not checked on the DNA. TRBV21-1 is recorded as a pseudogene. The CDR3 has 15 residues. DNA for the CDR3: TGTGCCAGCAGCGCCGGGGACAGGGAACTTAATGGCTACACCTTC. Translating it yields CASSAGDRELNGYTF.

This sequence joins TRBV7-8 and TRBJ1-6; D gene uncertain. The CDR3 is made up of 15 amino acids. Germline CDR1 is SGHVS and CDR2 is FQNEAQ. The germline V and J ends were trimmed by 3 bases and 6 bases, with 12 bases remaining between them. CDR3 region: CASSFINAGNSPLHF. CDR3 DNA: TGTGCCAGCAGCTTCATAAACGCCGGTAATTCACCCCTCCACTTT.

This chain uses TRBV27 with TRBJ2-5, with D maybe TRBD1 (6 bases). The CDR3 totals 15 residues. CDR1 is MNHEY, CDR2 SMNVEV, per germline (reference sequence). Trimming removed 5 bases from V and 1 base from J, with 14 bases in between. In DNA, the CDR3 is TGTGCCAGCAGTCCGAAAACAGGGCCCCAAGAGACCCAGTACTTC. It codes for CASSPKTGPQETQYF.

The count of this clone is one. CDR3 nucleotide sequence: TGTGCCAGCAGCTTGGACACCCTCCCCCCTTACAATGAGCAGTTCTTC. Its protein product is CASSLDTLPPYNEQFF. The rearrangement uses TRBV7-3 and TRBJ2-1; a weak D match, TRBD1 (5 bases). CDR1 and CDR2 from the germline V gene are SGHTA and FQGTGA. V was pared by 3 bases and J by 4 bases, with 16 bases between. The CDR3 runs to 16 residues.

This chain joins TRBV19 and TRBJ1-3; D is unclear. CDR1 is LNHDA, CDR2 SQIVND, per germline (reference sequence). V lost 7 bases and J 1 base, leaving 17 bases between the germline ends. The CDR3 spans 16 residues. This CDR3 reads CASTLGGRGSGNTIYF. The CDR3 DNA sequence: TGTGCCAGTACGTTAGGAGGGAGAGGATCTGGAAACACCATATATTTT. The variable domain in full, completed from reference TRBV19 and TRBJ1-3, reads DGGITQSPKYLFRKEGQNVTLSCEQNLNHDAMYWYRQDPGQGLRLIYYSQIVNDFQKGDIAEGYSVSREKKESFPLTVTSAQKNPTAFYLCASTLGGRGSGNTIYFGEGSWLTVV.

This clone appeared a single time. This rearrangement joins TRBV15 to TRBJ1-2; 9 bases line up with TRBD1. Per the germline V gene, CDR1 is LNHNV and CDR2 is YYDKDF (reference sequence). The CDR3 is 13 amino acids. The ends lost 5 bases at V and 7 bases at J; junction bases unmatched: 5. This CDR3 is CATSAGQGTGYTF. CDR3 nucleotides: TGTGCCACCAGCGCCGGACAGGGGACTGGCTACACCTTC.

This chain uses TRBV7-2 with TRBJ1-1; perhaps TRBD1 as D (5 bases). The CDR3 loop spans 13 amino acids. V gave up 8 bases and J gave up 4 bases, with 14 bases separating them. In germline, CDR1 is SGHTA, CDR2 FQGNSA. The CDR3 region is CASRRRGGTEAFF. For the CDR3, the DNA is TGTGCCAGCCGACGGCGGGGGGGCACTGAAGCTTTCTTT. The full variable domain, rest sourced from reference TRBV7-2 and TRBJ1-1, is GAGVSQSPSNKVTEKGKDVELRCDPISGHTALYWYRQSLGQGLEFLIYFQGNSAPDKSGLPSDRFSAERTGGSVSTLTIQRTQQEDSAVYLCASRRRGGTEAFFGQGTRLTVV.

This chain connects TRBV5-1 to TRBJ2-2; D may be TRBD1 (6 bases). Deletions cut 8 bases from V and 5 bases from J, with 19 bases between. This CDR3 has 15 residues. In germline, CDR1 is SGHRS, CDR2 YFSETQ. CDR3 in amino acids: CASKEPGQKTGELFF. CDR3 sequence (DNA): TGCGCCAGTAAAGAGCCGGGACAAAAGACCGGGGAGCTGTTTTTT.

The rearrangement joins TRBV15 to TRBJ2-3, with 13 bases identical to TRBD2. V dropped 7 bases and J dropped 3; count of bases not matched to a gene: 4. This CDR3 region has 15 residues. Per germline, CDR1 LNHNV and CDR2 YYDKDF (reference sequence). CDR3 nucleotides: TGTGCCACCAAACAACTAGCGGGGGGGACAGATACGCAGTATTTT. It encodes CATKQLAGGTDTQYF.

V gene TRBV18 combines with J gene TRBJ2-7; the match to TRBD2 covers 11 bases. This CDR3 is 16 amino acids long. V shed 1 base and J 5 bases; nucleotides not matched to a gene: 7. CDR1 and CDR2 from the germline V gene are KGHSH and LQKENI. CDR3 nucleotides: TGTGCCAGCTCACCACGAACTAGCGGGGGTATCAACGAGCAGTACTTC. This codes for CASSPRTSGGINEQYF.

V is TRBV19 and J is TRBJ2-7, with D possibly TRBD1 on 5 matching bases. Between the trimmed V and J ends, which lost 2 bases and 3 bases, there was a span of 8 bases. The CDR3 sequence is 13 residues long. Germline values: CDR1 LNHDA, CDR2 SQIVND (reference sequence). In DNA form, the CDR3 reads TGTGCCAGTAGTATAACCCAGGGCTACGAGCAGTACTTC. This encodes CASSITQGYEQYF.

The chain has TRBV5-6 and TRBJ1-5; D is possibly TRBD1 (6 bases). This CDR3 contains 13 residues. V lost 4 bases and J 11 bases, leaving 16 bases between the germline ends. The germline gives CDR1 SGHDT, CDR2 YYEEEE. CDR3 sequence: CASSTGPRGSQHF. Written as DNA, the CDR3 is TGTGCCAGCAGCACGGGACCCAGGGGATCCCAGCATTTT.

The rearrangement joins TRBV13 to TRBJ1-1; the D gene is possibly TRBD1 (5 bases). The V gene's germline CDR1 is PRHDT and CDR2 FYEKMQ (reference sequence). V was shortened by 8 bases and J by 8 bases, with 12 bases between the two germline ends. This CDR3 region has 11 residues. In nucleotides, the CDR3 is TGTGCCAGCGGTCGACAGACAGAAGCTTTCTTT. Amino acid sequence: CASGRQTEAFF.

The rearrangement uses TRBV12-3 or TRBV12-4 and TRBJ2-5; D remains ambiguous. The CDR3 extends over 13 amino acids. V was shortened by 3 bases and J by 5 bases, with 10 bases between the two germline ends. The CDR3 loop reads CASSFAVSETQYF. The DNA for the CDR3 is TGTGCCAGCAGTTTCGCGGTTTCGGAGACCCAGTACTTC.

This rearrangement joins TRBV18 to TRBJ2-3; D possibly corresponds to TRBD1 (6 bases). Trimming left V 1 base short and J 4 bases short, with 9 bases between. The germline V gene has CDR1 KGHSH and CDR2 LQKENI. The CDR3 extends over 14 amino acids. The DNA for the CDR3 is TGTGCCAGCTCACCACAGGGGGTCGCAGATACGCAGTATTTT. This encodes CASSPQGVADTQYF.

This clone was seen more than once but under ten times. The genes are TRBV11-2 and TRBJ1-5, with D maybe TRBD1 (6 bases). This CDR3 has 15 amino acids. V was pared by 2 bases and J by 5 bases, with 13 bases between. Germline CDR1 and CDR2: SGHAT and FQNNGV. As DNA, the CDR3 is TGTGCCAGCAGCTTAAGGGGTAAGGGGGATCAGCCCCAGCATTTT. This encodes CASSLRGKGDQPQHF.